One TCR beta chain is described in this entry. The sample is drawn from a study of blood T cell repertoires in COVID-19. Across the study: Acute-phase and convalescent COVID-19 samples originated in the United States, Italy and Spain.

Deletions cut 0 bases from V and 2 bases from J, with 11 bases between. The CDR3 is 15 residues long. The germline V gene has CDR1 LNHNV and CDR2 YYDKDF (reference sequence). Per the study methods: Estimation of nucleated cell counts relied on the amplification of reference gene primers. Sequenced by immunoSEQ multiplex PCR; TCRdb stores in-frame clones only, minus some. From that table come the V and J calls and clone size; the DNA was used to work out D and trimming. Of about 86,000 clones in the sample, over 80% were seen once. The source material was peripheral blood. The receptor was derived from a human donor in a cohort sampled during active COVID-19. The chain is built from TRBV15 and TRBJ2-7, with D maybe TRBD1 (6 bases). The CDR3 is CATSRDQGPTYEQYF. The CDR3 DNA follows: TGTGCCACCAGCAGAGATCAGGGGCCCACCTACGAGCAGTACTTC.